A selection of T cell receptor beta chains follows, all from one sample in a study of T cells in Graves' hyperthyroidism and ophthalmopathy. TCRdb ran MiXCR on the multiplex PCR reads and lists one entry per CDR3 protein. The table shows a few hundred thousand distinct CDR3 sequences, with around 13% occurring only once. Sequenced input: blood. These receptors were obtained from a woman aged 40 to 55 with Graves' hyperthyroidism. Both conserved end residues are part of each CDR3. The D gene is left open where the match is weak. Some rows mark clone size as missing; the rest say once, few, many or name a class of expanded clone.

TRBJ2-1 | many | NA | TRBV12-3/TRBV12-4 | CASSFGLVHEQFF | TGTGCCAGCAGTTTCGGGCTAGTCCATGAGCAGTTCTTC
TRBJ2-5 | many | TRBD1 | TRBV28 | CASSPRTGNQETQYF | TGTGCCAGCAGTCCCCGGACAGGAAACCAAGAGACCCAGTACTTC
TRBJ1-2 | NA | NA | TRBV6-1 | CASSVHYGYTF | TGTGCCAGTTCGGTACACTATGGCTACACCTTC
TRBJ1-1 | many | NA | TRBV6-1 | CASRGSGVTEAFF | TGTGCCAGCAGAGGTTCAGGGGTAACTGAAGCTTTCTTT
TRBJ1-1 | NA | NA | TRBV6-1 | CASTDADTEAFF | TGTGCCAGCACTGACGCGGACACTGAAGCTTTCTTT
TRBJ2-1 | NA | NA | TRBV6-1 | CASHSRREQFF | TGTGCCAGCCACAGTCGCCGAGAGCAGTTCTTC
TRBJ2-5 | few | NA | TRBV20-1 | CSARDQTGETQYF | TGCAGTGCTAGAGATCAAACAGGAGAGACCCAGTACTTC
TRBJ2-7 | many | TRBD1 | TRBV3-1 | CASSQDLAGGWGEQYF | TGTGCCAGCAGCCAAGATCTGGCAGGGGGCTGGGGCGAGCAGTACTTC
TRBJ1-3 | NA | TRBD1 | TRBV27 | CASRRFPDRGGNTIYF | TGTGCCAGCAGGCGTTTCCCGGACAGGGGTGGAAACACCATATATTTT
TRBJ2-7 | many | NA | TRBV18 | CASSPRQDSYEQYF | TGTGCCAGCTCACCGCGACAGGACTCCTACGAGCAGTACTTC
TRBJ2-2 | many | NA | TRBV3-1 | CASSPQPRELFF | TGTGCCAGCAGCCCCCAACCTAGGGAGCTGTTTTTT
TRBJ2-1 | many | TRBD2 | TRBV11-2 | CASSLVGLSSGSYNEQFF | TGTGCCAGCAGCTTAGTAGGACTCTCTAGCGGGAGCTACAATGAGCAGTTCTTC
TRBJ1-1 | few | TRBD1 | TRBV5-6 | CASSRWTGTNTEAFF | TGTGCCAGCAGCCGCTGGACAGGAACGAACACTGAAGCTTTCTTT
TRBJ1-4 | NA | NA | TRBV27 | CASSKRPYLTNEKLFF | TGTGCCAGCAGTAAAAGACCCTATCTGACTAATGAAAAACTGTTTTTT
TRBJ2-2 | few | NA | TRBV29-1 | CSVEATSGELFF | TGCAGCGTTGAAGCGACCTCCGGGGAGCTGTTTTTT
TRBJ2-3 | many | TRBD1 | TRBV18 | CASSPRTGMADTQYF | TGTGCCAGCTCTCCCAGGACAGGGATGGCAGATACGCAGTATTTT
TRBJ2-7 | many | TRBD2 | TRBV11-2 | CASSLPGTSGREEQYF | TGTGCCAGCAGCCTACCCGGGACTAGCGGGAGAGAGGAGCAGTACTTC
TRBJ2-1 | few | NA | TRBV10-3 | CAISPLHAGYNEQFF | TGTGCCATCAGTCCTCTTCACGCTGGGTACAATGAGCAGTTCTTC
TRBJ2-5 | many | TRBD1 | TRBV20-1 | CSANPGQGGETQYF | TGCAGTGCGAATCCGGGACAGGGAGGGGAGACCCAGTACTTC
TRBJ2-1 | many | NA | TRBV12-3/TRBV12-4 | CASRLSGGGNEQFF | TGTGCCAGCAGACTCAGCGGAGGGGGCAATGAGCAGTTCTTC
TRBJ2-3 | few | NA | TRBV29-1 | CSVEPPSRTTQYF | TGCAGCGTTGAGCCCCCAAGTCGTACTACGCAGTATTTT
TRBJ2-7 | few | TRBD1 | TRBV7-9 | CASSFSGDRGYEQYF | TGTGCCAGCAGCTTTTCCGGGGACAGGGGGTACGAGCAGTACTTC
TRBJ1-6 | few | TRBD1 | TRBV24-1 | CATSDRDRGRMNSPLHF | TGTGCCACCAGTGACCGCGACAGGGGGCGAATGAATTCACCCCTCCACTTT
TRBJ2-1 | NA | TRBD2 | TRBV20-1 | CSARTSGPELNEQFF | TGCAGTGCTAGGACTAGCGGTCCTGAGTTAAATGAGCAGTTCTTC